Here is one TCR beta chain with its context. The source of the sample is a study of blood T cell repertoires in COVID-19. CDR3 length: 13 amino acids. CDR1 is SGHTA, CDR2 FQGTGA, per germline. The V end was cut by 5 bases, the J end by 6 bases, with 13 bases between. The protocol was immunoSEQ multiplex PCR, while the TCRdb copy is restricted to in-frame clones and leaves out a portion. Among about 200,000 clones listed, over 65% were seen once. Input material: peripheral blood. The sequence derives from a person in their 70s with COVID-19, enrolled during active disease. This chain links TRBV7-3 with TRBJ2-5; weak D call: TRBD2 (5 bases). Written as DNA, the CDR3 is TGTGCCAGCAGCCTGGATTCCGGGAAGACCCAGTACTTC. It codes for CASSLDSGKTQYF.